This is a list of T cell receptor beta chains from one sample in a study of blood T cell repertoires in COVID-19. Assay: immunoSEQ multiplex PCR; the TCRdb copy retains only in-frame clones and omits some. The sample shows 60,000 to 85,000 clones, 80% of them seen only once. The specimen sequenced was peripheral blood. The receptor set was obtained from a human donor in a cohort sampled during active COVID-19. Both conserved end residues are part of each CDR3.

v_gene	j_gene	CDR3aa
TRBV28	TRBJ1-1	CASRRMNTEAFF
TRBV6-5	TRBJ2-4	CASSRRREGIQYF
TRBV11-2	TRBJ2-1	CASSLRLSFADSYNEQFF
TRBV7-3	TRBJ2-3	CASRSGDTQYF
TRBV5-1	TRBJ2-2	CASSTSFSGTGELFF
TRBV4-3	TRBJ2-4	CASSQLQLAKNIQYF
TRBV6-1	TRBJ2-1	CASSELSGGSSYNEQFF
TRBV7-2	TRBJ2-3	CASSRGDIYTDTQYF
TRBV5-1	TRBJ1-5	CASRGQPGGNQPQHF
TRBV24-1	TRBJ2-2	CATGQNTGELFF
TRBV6-2/TRBV6-3	TRBJ2-3	CASSLLFRGTDTQYF
TRBV6-5	TRBJ1-4	CASSQTGVINEKLFF
TRBV5-4	TRBJ1-6	CASSKDRAPSPLHF
TRBV24-1	TRBJ2-5	CATSTGRETQYF
TRBV5-1	TRBJ1-3	CASSLQQVYSGNTIYF
TRBV27	TRBJ2-2	CASSSLSRWRVNTGELFF
TRBV5-1	TRBJ1-1	CASSVKGAAALVF
TRBV9	TRBJ2-1	CASSPRDRGWDEQFF
TRBV6-6	TRBJ2-6	CASSYSHSSGANVLTF
TRBV11-2	TRBJ2-6	CASSPRQGLSSGANVLTF
TRBV27	TRBJ2-1	CASSLENTQGADEQFF
TRBV19	TRBJ1-5	CASSIGQRNQPQHF
TRBV5-1	TRBJ2-1	CASSSSLAGGSNEQFF
TRBV9	TRBJ2-3	CASSATGGTSGRDTQYF
TRBV4-2	TRBJ2-7	CASSPLGGGPPYEQYF
TRBV15	TRBJ1-2	CATRVPGGGGYTF
TRBV19	TRBJ1-3	CASSPLGGRRNTIYF
TRBV28	TRBJ1-4	CASRGYRGTNEKLFF
TRBV7-9	TRBJ2-3	CASSLMASGHVTDTQYF
TRBV18	TRBJ1-1	CASSPLYDNEAFF
TRBV18	TRBJ1-5	CASSQGVGNQPQHF
TRBV5-8	TRBJ2-7	CASSRTGYEQYF
TRBV6-6	TRBJ1-5	CATDRGSSYSNQPQHF
TRBV5-4	TRBJ1-2	CASSSRTVNYGYTF
TRBV27	TRBJ1-5	CASSSTRPPGQGVGYSNQPQHF
TRBV18	TRBJ2-2	CASSPLRDRGTGELFF
TRBV7-6	TRBJ2-5	CASSLVQGGGVNF
TRBV10-3	TRBJ2-3	CAISYTGGGDTQYF
TRBV9	TRBJ2-3	CASSVETGGTDTQYF
TRBV7-2	TRBJ2-4	CASSEGQGAKNIQYF
TRBV30	TRBJ1-1	CACRSTGVTEAFF
TRBV7-2	TRBJ2-1	CASSPSGIEQFF
TRBV27	TRBJ2-7	CASSRSAGSYEQYF
TRBV18	TRBJ1-2	CASSVSGTGALYGYTF
TRBV7-9	TRBJ1-5	CASSHTGTGGSQPQHF
TRBV19	TRBJ1-3	CASSYRGDSGNTIYF
TRBV5-1	TRBJ1-4	CASSSGGKGATNEKLFF